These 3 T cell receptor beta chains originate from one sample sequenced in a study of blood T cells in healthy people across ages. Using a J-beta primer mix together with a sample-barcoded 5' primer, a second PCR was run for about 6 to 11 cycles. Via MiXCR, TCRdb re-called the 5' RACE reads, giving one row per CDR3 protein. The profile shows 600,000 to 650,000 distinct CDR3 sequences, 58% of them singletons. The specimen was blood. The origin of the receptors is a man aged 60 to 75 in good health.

The CDR3 coding sequence is TGTGCCAGCAGCTTTCGGCGGGACCCTAACTATGGCTACACCTTC. Amino acid sequence: CASSFRRDPNYGYTF. The V call is TRBV5-5, the J call TRBJ1-2; weak D call: TRBD1 (5 bases). This CDR3 is 15 amino acids long. CDR1 and CDR2 from the germline V gene are SGHKS and YYEKEE (reference sequence). Trimming stripped 2 bases from V and 0 bases from J, with 11 bases between.

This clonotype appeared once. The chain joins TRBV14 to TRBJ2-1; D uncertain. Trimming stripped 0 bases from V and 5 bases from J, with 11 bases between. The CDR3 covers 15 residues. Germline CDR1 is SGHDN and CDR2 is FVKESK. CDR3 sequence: CASSQDRPENNEQFF. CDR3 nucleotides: TGTGCCAGCAGCCAAGATCGGCCTGAGAACAATGAGCAGTTCTTC.

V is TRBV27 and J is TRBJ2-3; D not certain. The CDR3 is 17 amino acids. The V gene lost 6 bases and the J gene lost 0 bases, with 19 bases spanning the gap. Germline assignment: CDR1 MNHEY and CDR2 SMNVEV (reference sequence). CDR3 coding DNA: TGTGCCAGCAGACGTATCGTATCCTCTACTAGCACAGATACGCAGTATTTT. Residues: CASRRIVSSTSTDTQYF.